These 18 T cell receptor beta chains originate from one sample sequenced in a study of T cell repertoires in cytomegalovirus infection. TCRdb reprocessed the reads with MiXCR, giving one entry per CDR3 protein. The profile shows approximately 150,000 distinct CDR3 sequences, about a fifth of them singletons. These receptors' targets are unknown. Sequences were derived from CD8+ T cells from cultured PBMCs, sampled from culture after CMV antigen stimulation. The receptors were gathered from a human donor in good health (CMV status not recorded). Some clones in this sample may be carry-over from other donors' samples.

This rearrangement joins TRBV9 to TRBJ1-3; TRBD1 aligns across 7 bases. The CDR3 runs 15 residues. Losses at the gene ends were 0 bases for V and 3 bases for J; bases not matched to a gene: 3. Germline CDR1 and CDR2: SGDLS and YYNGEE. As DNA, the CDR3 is TGTGCCAGCAGCGTAGAGGGGGCAAGTGGAAACACCATATATTTT. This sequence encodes CASSVEGASGNTIYF.

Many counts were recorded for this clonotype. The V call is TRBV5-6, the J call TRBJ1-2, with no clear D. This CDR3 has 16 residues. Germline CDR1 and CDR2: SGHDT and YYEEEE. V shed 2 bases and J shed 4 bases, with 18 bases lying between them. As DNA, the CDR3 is TGTGCCAGCAGCTTATTGAAGGGTGCAGTCCGCTATGGCTACACCTTC. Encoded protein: CASSLLKGAVRYGYTF.

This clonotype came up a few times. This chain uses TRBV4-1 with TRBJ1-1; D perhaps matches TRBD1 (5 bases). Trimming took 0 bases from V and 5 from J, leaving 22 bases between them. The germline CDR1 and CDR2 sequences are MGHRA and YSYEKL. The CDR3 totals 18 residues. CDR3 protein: CASSQERVGAGAGTEAFF. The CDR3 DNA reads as TGCGCCAGCAGCCAAGAGAGGGTAGGGGCCGGGGCGGGTACTGAAGCTTTCTTT.

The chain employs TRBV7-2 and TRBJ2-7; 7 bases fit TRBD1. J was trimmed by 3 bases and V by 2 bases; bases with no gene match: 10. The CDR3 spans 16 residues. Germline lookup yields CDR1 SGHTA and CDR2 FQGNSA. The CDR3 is CASSLTPGQTIYEQYF. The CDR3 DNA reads TGTGCCAGCAGCTTAACCCCGGGACAGACGATCTACGAGCAGTACTTC.

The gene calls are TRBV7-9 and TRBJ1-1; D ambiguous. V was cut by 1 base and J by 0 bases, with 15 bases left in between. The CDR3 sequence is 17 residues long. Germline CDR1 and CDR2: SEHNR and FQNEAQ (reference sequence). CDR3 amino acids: CASSLVSGSLMNTEAFF. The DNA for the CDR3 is TGTGCCAGCAGCTTAGTAAGCGGCAGTCTAATGAACACTGAAGCTTTCTTT.

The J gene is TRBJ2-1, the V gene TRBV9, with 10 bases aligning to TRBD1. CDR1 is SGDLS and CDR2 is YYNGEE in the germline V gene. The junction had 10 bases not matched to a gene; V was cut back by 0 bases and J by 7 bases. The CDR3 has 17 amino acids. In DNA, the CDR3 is TGTGCCAGCAGCGTAGGTTCCGGGACAGGGGAGGTAAATGAGCAGTTCTTC. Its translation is CASSVGSGTGEVNEQFF.

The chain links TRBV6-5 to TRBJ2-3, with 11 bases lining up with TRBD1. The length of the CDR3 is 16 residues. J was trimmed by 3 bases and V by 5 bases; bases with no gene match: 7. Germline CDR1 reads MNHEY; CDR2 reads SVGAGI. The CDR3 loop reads CASSPAGTGGTDTQYF. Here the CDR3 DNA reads TGTGCCAGCAGTCCGGCGGGGACAGGGGGGACAGATACGCAGTATTTT.

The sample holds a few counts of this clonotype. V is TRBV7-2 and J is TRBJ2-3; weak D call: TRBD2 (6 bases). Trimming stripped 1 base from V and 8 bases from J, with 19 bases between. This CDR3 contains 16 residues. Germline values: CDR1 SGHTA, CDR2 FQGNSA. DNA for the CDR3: TGTGCCAGCAGCTTAGGCCCCTGGGGGGTTCACGGTACGCAGTATTTT. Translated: CASSLGPWGVHGTQYF.

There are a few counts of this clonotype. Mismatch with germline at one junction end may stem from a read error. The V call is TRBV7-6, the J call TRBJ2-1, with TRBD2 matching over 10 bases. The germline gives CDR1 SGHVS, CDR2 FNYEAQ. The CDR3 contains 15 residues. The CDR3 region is CASRPGTSEYNEQFF. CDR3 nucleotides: TGTGCTAGCAGACCCGGGACTAGCGAATACAATGAGCAGTTCTTC.

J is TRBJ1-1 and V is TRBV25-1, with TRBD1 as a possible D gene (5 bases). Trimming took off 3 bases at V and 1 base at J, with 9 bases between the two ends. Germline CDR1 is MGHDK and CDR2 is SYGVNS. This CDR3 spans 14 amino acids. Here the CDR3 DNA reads TGTGCCAGCAGTGACGGGAGGGGGAACACTGAAGCTTTCTTT. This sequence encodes CASSDGRGNTEAFF.

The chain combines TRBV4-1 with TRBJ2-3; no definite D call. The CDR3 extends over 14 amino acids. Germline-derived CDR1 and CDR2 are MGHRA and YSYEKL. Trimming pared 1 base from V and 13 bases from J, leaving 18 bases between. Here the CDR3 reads CASSQAGQSIGEYF. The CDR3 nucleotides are TGCGCCAGCAGCCAAGCGGGTCAATCTATAGGCGAGTATTTT.

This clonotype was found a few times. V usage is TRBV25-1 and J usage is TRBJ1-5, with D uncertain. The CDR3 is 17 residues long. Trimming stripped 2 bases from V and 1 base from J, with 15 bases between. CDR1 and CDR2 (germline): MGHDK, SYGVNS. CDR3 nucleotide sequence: TGTGCCAGCAGTGAAGCAGGCCTAATACTAAGCAATCAGCCCCAGCATTTT. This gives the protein CASSEAGLILSNQPQHF.

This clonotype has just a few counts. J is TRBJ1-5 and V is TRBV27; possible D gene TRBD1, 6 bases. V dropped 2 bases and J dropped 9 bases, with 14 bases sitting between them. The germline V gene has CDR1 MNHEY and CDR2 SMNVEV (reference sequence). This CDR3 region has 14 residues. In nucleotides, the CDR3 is TGTGCCAGCAGTTTACGGGGGGCCAACCGGCCCCAGCATTTT. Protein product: CASSLRGANRPQHF.

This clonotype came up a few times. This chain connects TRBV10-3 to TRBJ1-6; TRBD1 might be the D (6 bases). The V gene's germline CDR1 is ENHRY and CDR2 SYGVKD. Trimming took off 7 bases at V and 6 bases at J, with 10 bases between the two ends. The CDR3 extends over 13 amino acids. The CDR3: CAITGASNSPLHF. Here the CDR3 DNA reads TGTGCCATCACGGGGGCTAGTAATTCACCCCTCCACTTT.

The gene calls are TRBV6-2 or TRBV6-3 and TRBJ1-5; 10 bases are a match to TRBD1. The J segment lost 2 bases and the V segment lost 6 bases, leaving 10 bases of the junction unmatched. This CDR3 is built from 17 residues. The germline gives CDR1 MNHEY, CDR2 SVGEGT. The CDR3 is CASRAGQGLRGNQPQHF. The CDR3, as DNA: TGTGCCAGCAGAGCGGGACAGGGGCTGAGGGGCAATCAGCCCCAGCATTTT.

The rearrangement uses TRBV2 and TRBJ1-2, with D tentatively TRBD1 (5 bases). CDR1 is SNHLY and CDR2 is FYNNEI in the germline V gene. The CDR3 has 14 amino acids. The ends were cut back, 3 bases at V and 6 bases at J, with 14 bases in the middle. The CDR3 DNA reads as TGTGCCAGCAGTGACGAGACAGTTGATAATGGCTACACCTTC. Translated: CASSDETVDNGYTF.

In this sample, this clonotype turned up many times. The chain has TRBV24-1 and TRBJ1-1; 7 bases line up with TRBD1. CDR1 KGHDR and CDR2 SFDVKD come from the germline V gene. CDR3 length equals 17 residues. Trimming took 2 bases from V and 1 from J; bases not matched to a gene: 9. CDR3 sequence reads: CATSDSGGVERNTEAFF. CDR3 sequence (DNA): TGTGCCACCAGTGATTCAGGGGGGGTGGAAAGGAACACTGAAGCTTTCTTT.

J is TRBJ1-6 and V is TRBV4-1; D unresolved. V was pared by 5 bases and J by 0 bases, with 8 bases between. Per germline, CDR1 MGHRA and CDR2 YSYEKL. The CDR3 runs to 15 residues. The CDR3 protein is CASSKSSSYNSPLHF. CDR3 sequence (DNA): TGCGCCAGCAGCAAGTCCAGCTCCTATAATTCACCCCTCCACTTT.